This TCR beta chain was profiled in a study of graft-versus-host responses after intestinal transplantation. Overall study context: Following induction with anti-thymocyte globulin, all recipients were given tacrolimus and steroids for two to three years. General study results and limits: Detected in recipient marrow were GvH clones, some of which were first observed in ileum or blood. HvG clone declines early post-transplant were associated with peak circulating GvH levels. Allograft graft-versus-host to host-versus-graft clonal ratios ran high in patients with graft-donor T cell macrochimerism.

With respect to this clone: Antigen specificity is unknown.

Clones were sequenced by immunoSEQ multiplex PCR, and TCRdb holds only the in-frame ones, with some missing. The profile shows about 93,000 clones, around 93% of them singletons. CDR3 size: 17 residues. Germline-derived CDR1 and CDR2 are SGHRS and YFSETQ. Germline trimming cut 4 bases from V and 2 bases from J; bases unmatched to any gene: 10. The chain joins TRBV5-1 to TRBJ2-3; 10 bases are a match to TRBD1. This TCR was sampled from a human donor who received an intestinal transplant. Specimen: unstimulated CD8+ T cells sorted from spleen or lymph node cells, collected before intestinal transplant. This chain's CDR3 is CASSSPGTGVNTDTQYF. The CDR3 region has the DNA TGCGCCAGCAGCAGCCCCGGGACAGGGGTGAACACAGATACGCAGTATTTT.